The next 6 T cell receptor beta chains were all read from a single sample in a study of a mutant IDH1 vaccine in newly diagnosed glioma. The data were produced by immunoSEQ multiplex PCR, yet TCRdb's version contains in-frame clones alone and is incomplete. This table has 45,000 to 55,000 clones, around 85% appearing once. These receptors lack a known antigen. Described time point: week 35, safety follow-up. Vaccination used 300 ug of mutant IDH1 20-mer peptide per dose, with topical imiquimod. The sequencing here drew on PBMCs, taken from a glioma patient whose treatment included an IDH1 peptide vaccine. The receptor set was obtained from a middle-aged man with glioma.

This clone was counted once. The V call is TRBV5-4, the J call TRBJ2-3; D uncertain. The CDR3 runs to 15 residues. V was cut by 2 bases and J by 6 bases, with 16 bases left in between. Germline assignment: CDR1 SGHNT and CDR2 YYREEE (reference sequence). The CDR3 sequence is CASSFRGGGSDTQYF. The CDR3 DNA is TGTGCCAGCAGCTTTCGTGGCGGCGGCTCCGATACGCAGTATTTT.

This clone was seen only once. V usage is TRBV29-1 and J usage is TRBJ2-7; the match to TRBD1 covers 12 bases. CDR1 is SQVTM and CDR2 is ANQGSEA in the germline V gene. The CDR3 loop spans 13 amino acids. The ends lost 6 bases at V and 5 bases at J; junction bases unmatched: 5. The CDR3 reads CSVPGTGGDEQYF. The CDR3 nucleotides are TGCAGCGTCCCCGGGACAGGGGGCGACGAGCAGTACTTC.

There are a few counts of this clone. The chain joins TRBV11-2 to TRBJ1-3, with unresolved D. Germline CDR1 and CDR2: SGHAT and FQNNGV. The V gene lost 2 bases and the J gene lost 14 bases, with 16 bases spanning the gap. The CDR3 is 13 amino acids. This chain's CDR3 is CASSLTQWQEVYF. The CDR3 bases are TGTGCCAGCAGCTTAACCCAATGGCAGGAAGTATATTTT. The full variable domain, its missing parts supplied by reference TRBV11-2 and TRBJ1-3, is EAGVAQSPRYKIIEKRQSVAFWCNPISGHATLYWYQQILGQGPKLLIQFQNNGVVDDSQLPKDRFSAERLKGVDSTLKIQPAKLEDSAVYLCASSLTQWQEVYFGEGSWLTVV.

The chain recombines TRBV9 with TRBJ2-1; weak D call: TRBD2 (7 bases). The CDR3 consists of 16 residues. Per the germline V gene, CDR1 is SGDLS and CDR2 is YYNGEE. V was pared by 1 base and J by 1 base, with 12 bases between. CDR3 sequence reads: CASSVRRGASYNEQFF. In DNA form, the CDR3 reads TGTGCCAGCAGCGTACGACGGGGGGCATCCTACAATGAGCAGTTCTTC.

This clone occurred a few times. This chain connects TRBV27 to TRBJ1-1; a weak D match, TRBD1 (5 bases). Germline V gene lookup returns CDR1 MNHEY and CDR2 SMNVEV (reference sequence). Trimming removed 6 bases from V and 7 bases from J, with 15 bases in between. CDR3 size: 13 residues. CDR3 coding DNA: TGTGCCAGCAGAGGGGTCTTGCAGGGTGAAGCTTTCTTT. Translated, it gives CASRGVLQGEAFF.

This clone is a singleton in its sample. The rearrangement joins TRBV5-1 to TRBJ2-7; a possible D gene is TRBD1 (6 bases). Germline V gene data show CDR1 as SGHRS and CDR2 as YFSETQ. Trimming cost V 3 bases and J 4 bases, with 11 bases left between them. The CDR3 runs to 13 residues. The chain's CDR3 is CASSYRGQYEQYF. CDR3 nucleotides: TGCGCCAGCAGCTACCGTGGACAGTACGAGCAGTACTTC.